The rows below give T cell receptor beta chains drawn from one sample of a study of blood T cell repertoires in COVID-19. Profiling relied on immunoSEQ multiplex PCR, and the TCRdb table lists in-frame clones only, not all of them. Of approximately 140,000 clones in the sample, 80% are singletons; the top ten hold over 10%. The sequenced sample consisted of peripheral blood. Receptors were obtained from a man in his 60s with active or convalescent COVID-19. Both conserved end residues are trimmed from each CDR3. The order of the fields is J gene, V gene, CDR3 protein.

J gene: TRBJ1-5; V gene: TRBV19; CDR3 protein: ASTSYSNQPQH
J gene: TRBJ2-1; V gene: TRBV6-5; CDR3 protein: ASSWTSVYNEQF
J gene: TRBJ2-1; V gene: TRBV4-1; CDR3 protein: ASSQGTGTSDYNEQF
J gene: TRBJ1-2; V gene: TRBV21-1; CDR3 protein: ASSKSGTPDYGYT
J gene: TRBJ1-5; V gene: TRBV24-1; CDR3 protein: ATSDPTDCSNQPQH
J gene: TRBJ2-2; V gene: TRBV6-5; CDR3 protein: ASRGGEGASGELF
J gene: TRBJ2-3; V gene: TRBV5-4; CDR3 protein: ASSLAGGLADTQY
J gene: TRBJ1-1; V gene: TRBV7-9; CDR3 protein: ASSSTGGATEAF
J gene: TRBJ2-4; V gene: TRBV4-2; CDR3 protein: ASRGLAVAKNIQY
J gene: TRBJ2-3; V gene: TRBV24-1; CDR3 protein: ATSDSSRRDTQY
J gene: TRBJ2-5; V gene: TRBV7-7; CDR3 protein: ASSPRPEGATQY
J gene: TRBJ2-1; V gene: TRBV24-1; CDR3 protein: ATSDLSGSYNEQF
J gene: TRBJ2-5; V gene: TRBV7-2; CDR3 protein: ASSLLLETQY
J gene: TRBJ1-4; V gene: TRBV7-6; CDR3 protein: ASSSGIPPTNEKLF
J gene: TRBJ2-1; V gene: TRBV5-4; CDR3 protein: ASSRTSGASYNEQF
J gene: TRBJ2-1; V gene: TRBV18; CDR3 protein: ASSPQAGAYNEQF
J gene: TRBJ1-2; V gene: TRBV5-6; CDR3 protein: ASTIPGAPSNYGYT
J gene: TRBJ2-7; V gene: TRBV10-3; CDR3 protein: AISGGTGHYEQY
J gene: TRBJ2-5; V gene: TRBV5-6; CDR3 protein: ASSFRETQY
J gene: TRBJ2-5; V gene: TRBV5-4; CDR3 protein: ASSPEGGMETQY
J gene: TRBJ1-3; V gene: TRBV15; CDR3 protein: ATSRQNSGNTIY
J gene: TRBJ1-1; V gene: TRBV30; CDR3 protein: AWSSGGNTEAF
J gene: TRBJ2-3; V gene: TRBV5-1; CDR3 protein: ASRSGVGQEQY
J gene: TRBJ1-5; V gene: TRBV7-8; CDR3 protein: ASSGQGAIQPQH
J gene: TRBJ1-1; V gene: TRBV6-7; CDR3 protein: ASSWTDPRGTEAF
J gene: TRBJ2-1; V gene: TRBV6-5; CDR3 protein: ASSREPGRHEQF
J gene: TRBJ1-5; V gene: TRBV28; CDR3 protein: ASRKGVQPQH